A selection of T cell receptor beta chains follows, all from one sample in a study of cytomegalovirus exposure and HLA in healthy donors. Sequencing used immunoSEQ multiplex PCR; TCRdb keeps in-frame clones, though not all of them. Among fewer than 85,000 clones listed, 78% were seen once. The specimen was PBMCs. The source is a young man in good health and CMV-seropositive. CDR3s include the opening cysteine and the closing phenylalanine or tryptophan. The D gene is left open where the match is weak. Clone size is given for some rows only: seen once, a few or many times, or a class if the clone is expanded.

clone_size	d_call	v_call	j_call	cdr3_aa	cdr3_nt
NA	NA	TRBV7-3	TRBJ2-5	CASSLGVGETQYF	TGTGCCAGCAGCTTAGGAGTTGGAGAGACCCAGTACTTC
NA	NA	TRBV2	TRBJ1-1	CASRQGGAFF	TGTGCCAGCAGGCAGGGTGGAGCTTTCTTT
NA	TRBD2	TRBV9	TRBJ2-3	CASSLEGLAGTDTQYF	TGTGCCAGCAGCCTAGAGGGACTAGCGGGAACAGATACGCAGTATTTT
NA	NA	TRBV10-2	TRBJ1-5	CASGARGDQPQHF	TGCGCCAGCGGGGCAAGGGGCGATCAGCCCCAGCATTTT
few	NA	TRBV29-1	TRBJ1-1	CSGTSIGAMNTEAFF	TGCAGCGGCACTTCGATAGGGGCGATGAACACTGAAGCTTTCTTT
NA	TRBD1	TRBV4-1	TRBJ2-1	CASSQQQGYNEQFF	TGCGCCAGCAGCCAACAACAGGGGTACAATGAGCAGTTCTTC
NA	NA	TRBV5-4	TRBJ2-5	CASSLAQSSGRQETQYF	TGTGCCAGCAGCTTGGCCCAAAGTAGCGGAAGACAAGAGACCCAGTACTTC
NA	TRBD1	TRBV2	TRBJ2-5	CASPIRDRSSWETQYF	TGTGCCAGCCCGATCCGGGACAGGTCTTCGTGGGAGACCCAGTACTTC
NA	NA	TRBV5-6	TRBJ2-4	CASRLRDGNIQYF	TGTGCCAGCCGACTAAGGGATGGGAACATTCAGTACTTC
NA	TRBD1	TRBV6-6	TRBJ1-5	CASGPGGTGNNQPQHF	TGTGCCAGCGGGCCGGGTGGGACAGGCAACAATCAGCCCCAGCATTTT
few	NA	TRBV5-8	TRBJ1-2	CASSSDWGEYGYTF	TGTGCCAGCAGCTCTGACTGGGGAGAGTATGGCTACACCTTC
NA	TRBD1	TRBV7-9	TRBJ1-1	CASSYTDRAEAFF	TGTGCCAGCAGTTATACGGACAGGGCTGAAGCTTTCTTT
NA	NA	TRBV28	TRBJ2-7	CASSLAGLSSYEQYF	TGTGCCAGCAGTTTAGCAGGGCTAAGTTCCTACGAGCAGTACTTC